Below, one T cell receptor beta chain is given with its context. Next came a second PCR, run for roughly 7 to 12 cycles, which used a sample-barcoded 5' primer along with a J-beta primer mix. One entry per CDR3 protein, called by TCRdb with MiXCR from the 5' RACE reads. The sample has 700,000 to 1,000,000 distinct CDR3 sequences; 44% are singletons. This CDR3 spans 15 amino acids. Germline V gene lookup returns CDR1 GTSNPN and CDR2 SVGIG (reference sequence). The data belong to a study of blood T cells in healthy people across ages. Whole-study context: Template switching picked up about one barcoded beta molecule for each two T cells.

The chain is built from TRBV30 and TRBJ2-5, with 8 bases fitting TRBD1. The better agreement between TRBJ2-7 and the DNA end casts doubt on the J call. Sequences were obtained from blood. The source is a man aged 55-75 years in good health. CDR3 in DNA: TGTGCCTGGAGTGAGGCACTAGGGACAGGCTACGAGCAGTACTTC. It is translated as CAWSEALGTGYEQYF.